This passage covers 22 T cell receptor beta chains from one sample sequenced in a study of cytomegalovirus exposure and HLA in healthy donors. The PCR was carried out with 60 Vbeta primers and 13 Jbeta primers. Libraries were prepared by immunoSEQ multiplex PCR; TCRdb keeps only in-frame clonotypes and omits some of them. Counted here are 150,000 to 200,000 clones, roughly 79% occurring once; the ten biggest clones make up roughly 4.4%. The specimen was PBMCs. The origin of the receptors is a woman younger than 30 in good health and CMV-seropositive.

The chain links TRBV10-3 to TRBJ1-6, with 8 bases matching TRBD1. This CDR3 comprises 15 residues. With V trimmed by 5 bases and J by 4 bases, 4 bases remained unmatched. From germline, CDR1 is ENHRY and CDR2 SYGVKD. CDR3 DNA sequence: TGTGCCATCAGTCGGACAGGGTCGTATAATTCACCCCTCCACTTT. It yields the protein CAISRTGSYNSPLHF.

The chain couples TRBV27 to TRBJ2-7; TRBD2 is a possible D gene (6 bases). Trimming took off 0 bases at V and 2 bases at J, with 14 bases between the two ends. The CDR3 is made up of 16 amino acids. The V gene's germline CDR1 is MNHEY and CDR2 SMNVEV (reference sequence). Here the CDR3 reads CASSLSLSWGAYEQYF. The CDR3 DNA reads as TGTGCCAGCAGTTTATCTCTTTCCTGGGGGGCCTACGAGCAGTACTTC.

This clone was detected once. V gene TRBV11-2 combines with J gene TRBJ2-5; D gene uncertain. The germline gives CDR1 SGHAT, CDR2 FQNNGV. Trimming removed 1 base at V and 5 bases at J, with 8 bases between. The CDR3 consists of 13 residues. The CDR3 DNA reads TGTGCCAGCAGCTTAGGGGCAGAGGAGACCCAGTACTTC. Its translation: CASSLGAEETQYF.

J is TRBJ2-7 and V is TRBV11-2, with D tentatively TRBD1 (6 bases). The ends were cut back, 0 bases at V and 7 bases at J, with 13 bases in the middle. Germline V gene data show CDR1 as SGHAT and CDR2 as FQNNGV. The CDR3 extends over 14 amino acids. CDR3 DNA: TGTGCCAGCAGCTTAGACTTGGGGGCAGGGGAGCAGTACTTC. This sequence encodes CASSLDLGAGEQYF.

J is TRBJ1-5 and V is TRBV30, with 7 bases lining up with TRBD1. With V trimmed by 1 base and J by 2 bases, 5 bases remained unmatched. The CDR3 covers 15 residues. Germline CDR1 is GTSNPN and CDR2 is SVGIG (reference sequence). In nucleotides, the CDR3 is TGTGCCTGGAGTGAGGGGGCCGCGGGCAATCAGCCCCAGCATTTT. Protein: CAWSEGAAGNQPQHF. Based on the CDR3 plus reference TRBV30 and TRBJ1-5, the full variable domain is SQTIHQWPATLVQPVGSPLSLECTVEGTSNPNLYWYRQAAGRGLQLLFYSVGIGQISSEVPQNLSASRPQDRQFILSSKKLLLSDSGFYLCAWSEGAAGNQPQHFGDGTRLSIL.

The chain links TRBV2 to TRBJ2-1, with a weak D call TRBD2 (6 bases). V lost 8 bases and J lost 4, with 18 bases in between. Per the germline V gene, CDR1 is SNHLY and CDR2 is FYNNEI. CDR3 length: 15 amino acids. As DNA, the CDR3 is TGTGCCAGCCCCCGAGGAGGGCGAATATACAATGAGCAGTTCTTC. As protein: CASPRGGRIYNEQFF.

This sequence joins TRBV4-2 and TRBJ1-1, with a possible D match to TRBD1 (5 bases). CDR3 length: 13 residues. V was clipped by 5 bases and J by 1 base, with 8 bases between them. Germline-derived CDR1 and CDR2 are LGHNA and YNFKEQ. This CDR3 reads CASSRGRNTEAFF. The CDR3 DNA sequence: TGTGCCAGCAGCAGGGGTAGGAACACTGAAGCTTTCTTT.

V is TRBV18 and J is TRBJ2-5, with unresolved D. The ends were cut back, 6 bases at V and 5 bases at J, with 10 bases in the middle. The CDR3 spans 12 residues. CDR1 KGHSH and CDR2 LQKENI come from the germline V gene. CDR3 sequence reads: CASSPLGETQYF. In DNA, the CDR3 is TGTGCCAGCTCGCCCCTCGGGGAGACCCAGTACTTC.

V usage is TRBV18 and J usage is TRBJ2-3, with D possibly TRBD1 on 6 matching bases. From germline, CDR1 is KGHSH and CDR2 LQKENI. This CDR3 is 15 amino acids long. V was shortened by 4 bases and J by 1 base, with 12 bases between the two germline ends. The CDR3 loop reads CASSQQGSGTDTQYF. The CDR3 DNA follows: TGTGCCAGCTCACAACAGGGTTCCGGCACAGATACGCAGTATTTT.

The chain combines TRBV11-1 with TRBJ1-4, with 7 bases fitting TRBD1. V dropped 7 bases and J dropped 8; count of bases not matched to a gene: 7. Germline lookup yields CDR1 SGHAT and CDR2 FQDESV (reference sequence). CDR3 length equals 13 residues. The CDR3: CASTEQGSEKLFF. CDR3 coding DNA: TGTGCCAGCACCGAACAGGGGAGCGAAAAACTGTTTTTT.

This clone showed up just a few times. V is TRBV4-2 and J is TRBJ1-1, with 9 nucleotides matching TRBD1. The CDR3 loop spans 21 amino acids. The germline gives CDR1 LGHNA, CDR2 YNFKEQ. V was clipped by 0 bases and J by 4 bases; unmatched bases: 21. Here the CDR3 reads CASSQDSRTGDVRGHGTEAFF. The CDR3 nucleotides are TGTGCCAGCAGCCAAGACTCTCGGACAGGGGACGTGCGGGGACATGGCACTGAAGCTTTCTTT.

The chain uses TRBV6-4 and TRBJ2-1, with TRBD2 matching over 8 bases. V shed 3 bases, J shed 8 bases, and the junction held 15 bases outside the gene matches. In germline, CDR1 is MRHNA, CDR2 SNTAGT. The length of the CDR3 is 17 residues. In nucleotides, the CDR3 is TGTGCCAGCAGTGAACAGTCCTTTGTCGGGGGGGCGTATGAGCAGTTCTTC. Translation: CASSEQSFVGGAYEQFF.

The chain employs TRBV27 and TRBJ2-7, with TRBD1 as a possible D gene (6 bases). CDR1 MNHEY and CDR2 SMNVEV come from the germline V gene (reference sequence). V was cut by 6 bases and J by 5 bases, with 17 bases left in between. The CDR3 has 14 residues. The CDR3 sequence: CASSLDRSFNEQYF. In nucleotides, the CDR3 is TGTGCCAGCAGCCTGGACAGATCTTTTAACGAGCAGTACTTC.

For the CDR3, the DNA is TGTGCCAGCAGCCCCCCCCAGGCGGGGGAACAAGAGACCCAGTACTTC. The encoded protein is CASSPPQAGEQETQYF. J is TRBJ2-5 and V is TRBV11-2; 7 nucleotides line up with TRBD2. After removal of 5 bases from V and 2 bases from J, the junction contained 11 bases not matched to a gene. Per the germline V gene, CDR1 is SGHAT and CDR2 is FQNNGV. The CDR3 covers 16 residues.

This clone was seen just once. The chain has TRBV7-8 and TRBJ2-1; no clear D. From germline, CDR1 is SGHVS and CDR2 FQNEAQ. The ends were cut back, 5 bases at V and 9 bases at J, with 14 bases in the middle. CDR3 length equals 13 residues. Here the CDR3 reads CASSPQAMGEQFF. In DNA form, the CDR3 reads TGTGCCAGCAGCCCCCAGGCGATGGGTGAGCAGTTCTTC.

This clone was seen just once. The gene calls are TRBV5-4 and TRBJ1-2; 7 bases fit TRBD1. CDR3 length: 16 amino acids. Germline assignment: CDR1 SGHNT and CDR2 YYREEE (reference sequence). V lost 2 bases to trimming and J lost 1 base; unmatched junction nucleotides: 8. CDR3 loop: CASSFDRAVFNYGYTF. CDR3 DNA: TGTGCCAGCAGCTTCGACAGGGCAGTTTTTAACTATGGCTACACCTTC.

The gene calls are TRBV7-9 and TRBJ1-1; tentative D call: TRBD1 (5 bases). Germline V gene data show CDR1 as SEHNR and CDR2 as FQNEAQ (reference sequence). CDR3 length: 13 residues. Trimming removed 4 bases from V and 2 bases from J, with 8 bases in between. CDR3 sequence: CASSSTENTEAFF. CDR3 DNA: TGTGCCAGCAGCTCGACAGAAAACACTGAAGCTTTCTTT.

The J gene is TRBJ2-7, the V gene TRBV6-5; no clear D. This CDR3 is 13 amino acids long. Germline CDR1 reads MNHEY; CDR2 reads SVGAGI. The V gene lost 5 bases and the J gene lost 6 bases, with 14 bases spanning the gap. The CDR3 coding sequence is TGTGCCAGCAGTCGACGCCGGAGTGGCGAGCAGTACTTC. Its protein product is CASSRRRSGEQYF.

This chain joins TRBV4-1 and TRBJ2-2; 7 positions match TRBD1. This CDR3 contains 18 residues. V was pared by 1 base and J by 0 bases, with 8 bases of the junction left unmatched. Per germline, CDR1 MGHRA and CDR2 YSYEKL. CDR3 nucleotide sequence: TGCGCCAGCAGCCAAGGCCCCCCAGGGACAGCGAACACCGGGGAGCTGTTTTTT. It is translated as CASSQGPPGTANTGELFF.

The sample holds one count of this clone. The genes are TRBV28 and TRBJ2-7, with 8 bases that match TRBD1. Germline-derived CDR1 and CDR2 are MDHEN and SYDVKM. The CDR3 runs to 16 residues. V was pared by 5 bases and J by 4 bases, with 13 bases of the junction left unmatched. The CDR3 DNA sequence: TGTGCCAGCAGTCCGGCCCGAGGACAGGGATGGTACGAGCAGTACTTC. Amino acid sequence: CASSPARGQGWYEQYF.

This chain connects TRBV5-4 to TRBJ2-5; D is perhaps TRBD1 (6 bases). The V end was cut by 0 bases, the J end by 5 bases, with 11 bases between. This CDR3 has 14 residues. Germline V gene data show CDR1 as SGHNT and CDR2 as YYREEE (reference sequence). The DNA of the CDR3 is TGTGCCAGCAGCTTGGCAGGGGACGGGGAGACCCAGTACTTC. This translates into CASSLAGDGETQYF.

The V call is TRBV9, the J call TRBJ2-2, with D possibly TRBD1 on 5 matching bases. V lost 4 bases and J 5 bases, leaving 12 bases between the germline ends. The germline CDR1 and CDR2 sequences are SGDLS and YYNGEE. This CDR3 region has 14 residues. This chain's CDR3 is CASSTRQTTGELFF. The CDR3 bases are TGTGCCAGCAGCACCAGACAGACAACCGGGGAGCTGTTTTTT. Full variable domain (remainder filled in from reference TRBV9 and TRBJ2-2): DSGVTQTPKHLITATGQRVTLRCSPRSGDLSVYWYQQSLDQGLQFLIQYYNGEERAKGNILERFSAQQFPDLHSELNLSSLELGDSALYFCASSTRQTTGELFFGEGSRLTVL.